Following are 22 T cell receptor beta chains from one sample sequenced in a study of human T cells and chemical hapten exposure. Time point specified: patch test 1, 2 weeks after DPC sensitization. Described treatment: therapeutic diphenylcyclopropenone sensitization with weekly scalp DPC. TCRdb processed the RACE reads anew with MiXCR; each CDR3 protein has one entry. Counted here are around 99,000 distinct CDR3 sequences, around 12% occurring once; the ten biggest clones make up 2% to 2.5%. Sequencing used whole blood, obtained in connection with sensitization to the hapten diphenylcyclopropenone (DPC). These receptors all come from a woman between 40 and 50 years old with alopecia areata. Some clones in this sample may be carry-over from other donors' samples.

The chain recombines TRBV4-2 with TRBJ2-5, with TRBD2 matching 7 bases. Trimming at V came to 4 bases and at J to 1 base, leaving 6 bases not matched to a gene. The CDR3 consists of 15 residues. CDR1 and CDR2 from the germline V gene are LGHNA and YNFKEQ. The CDR3 DNA sequence: TGTGCCAGCAGCCGGGGCCCTAGCGGCCAAGAGACCCAGTACTTC. This encodes CASSRGPSGQETQYF.

This clonotype was detected only a few times. This sequence joins TRBV7-2 and TRBJ2-5, with D perhaps matching TRBD1 (5 bases). The ends were cut back, 1 base at V and 6 bases at J, with 12 bases in the middle. The CDR3 spans 14 residues. Germline V lookup: CDR1 SGHTA, CDR2 FQGNSA. Written as DNA, the CDR3 is TGTGCCAGCAGCTTAGGGGGCTTATACCAGACCCAGTACTTC. It codes for CASSLGGLYQTQYF.

A few counts support this clonotype. This chain connects TRBV30 to TRBJ1-3, with 8 bases matching TRBD1. Germline assignment: CDR1 GTSNPN and CDR2 SVGIG (reference sequence). The V segment lost 4 bases and the J segment 5 bases; nucleotides outside the gene matches: 10. The CDR3 runs to 15 residues. CDR3 coding DNA: TGTGCCTGGACCGGTTTTCAGGGGGCGAGAAACACCATATATTTT. Translating gives CAWTGFQGARNTIYF. Together with reference TRBV30 and TRBJ1-3, the CDR3 gives the full variable domain: SQTIHQWPATLVQPVGSPLSLECTVEGTSNPNLYWYRQAAGRGLQLLFYSVGIGQISSEVPQNLSASRPQDRQFILSSKKLLLSDSGFYLCAWTGFQGARNTIYFGEGSWLTVV.

This clonotype was observed many times. This chain joins TRBV6-6 and TRBJ2-1; D is unclear. The germline gives CDR1 MNHNY, CDR2 SVGAGI (reference sequence). This CDR3 contains 14 residues. Trimming removed 2 bases at V and 10 bases at J, with 15 bases between. The CDR3 is CASSYPGSAGEQFF. In nucleotides, the CDR3 is TGTGCCAGCAGTTACCCTGGTTCTGCCGGCGAGCAGTTCTTC.

The chain joins TRBV9 to TRBJ2-3, with TRBD1 matching over 8 bases. Germline lookup yields CDR1 SGDLS and CDR2 YYNGEE. Trimming took 8 bases from V and 2 from J; bases not matched to a gene: 7. The CDR3 contains 14 residues. The CDR3 loop reads CASGQGIPTDTQYF. The CDR3 DNA follows: TGTGCCAGTGGACAGGGAATCCCCACAGATACGCAGTATTTT.

The V and J genes are TRBV6-2 or TRBV6-3 and TRBJ2-7, with TRBD1 matching over 10 bases. The V and J ends lost 6 bases and 6 bases, in that order; junction bases with no gene match: 8. Germline V gene data show CDR1 as MNHEY and CDR2 as SVGEGT. The CDR3 runs 14 residues. CDR3 sequence reads: CASRRTGGGPEQYF. The CDR3, as DNA: TGTGCCAGCAGGAGGACAGGGGGAGGACCCGAGCAGTACTTC.

V and J are TRBV20-1 and TRBJ2-3; D not resolved. Deletions cut 5 bases from V and 6 bases from J, with 6 bases between. Germline V gene sequence: CDR1 DFQATT, CDR2 SNEGSKA (reference sequence). The CDR3 length is 10 residues. In nucleotides, the CDR3 is TGCAGTGCTGGGAAGGATACGCAGTATTTT. It codes for CSAGKDTQYF.

This chain links TRBV29-1 with TRBJ2-7, with D perhaps assigned TRBD1 or TRBD2 (6 bases each). Germline CDR1 and CDR2: SQVTM and ANQGSEA. V dropped 4 bases and J dropped 2 bases, with 12 bases sitting between them. The CDR3 runs to 13 residues. The CDR3 spells CSVAAGQTYEQYF. In nucleotides, the CDR3 is TGCAGCGTTGCGGCGGGACAAACCTACGAGCAGTACTTC.

The gene calls are TRBV11-3 and TRBJ2-7; 9 bases fit TRBD1. This CDR3 contains 17 residues. J lost 9 bases, V lost 5 bases, and 20 bases had no gene match. Germline V lookup: CDR1 SGHNT, CDR2 YENEEA. The DNA of the CDR3 is TGTGCCAGCAGCGGGCAGGCTAAGAGGACAGGGGACCGAGGGCAGTACTTC. This gives the protein CASSGQAKRTGDRGQYF.

This clonotype was found a few times. The chain links TRBV5-1 to TRBJ2-5; no reliable D call. The germline V gene encodes CDR1 SGHRS and CDR2 YFSETQ. CDR3 length: 14 residues. V lost 1 base to trimming and J lost 1 base, with 8 bases between them. The CDR3 here is CASSLMVAQETQYF. CDR3 nucleotide sequence: TGCGCCAGCAGCTTGATGGTCGCCCAAGAGACCCAGTACTTC.

This sequence joins TRBV29-1 and TRBJ2-1, with D perhaps matching TRBD1 (5 bases). The germline gives CDR1 SQVTM, CDR2 ANQGSEA. The germline V and J ends were trimmed by 7 bases and 9 bases, with 10 bases remaining between them. This CDR3 is 10 amino acids long. CDR3 bases: TGCAGCGCCCGGCAGGGTGAGCAGTTCTTC. Its protein is CSARQGEQFF.

This clonotype was observed at least ten times. The genes are TRBV19 and TRBJ1-5, with D perhaps TRBD1 (5 bases). Germline V gene data show CDR1 as LNHDA and CDR2 as SQIVND (reference sequence). The CDR3 is 11 residues long. Trimming took 10 bases from V and 15 from J, leaving 19 bases between them. The CDR3 nucleotides read TGTGCCACCAGGGAGGGGCAGATCGGGCATTTT. Residues: CATREGQIGHF.

This clonotype was counted many times. The chain has TRBV9 and TRBJ2-1, with D perhaps TRBD1 or TRBD2 (5 bases each). The CDR3 has 15 amino acids. Germline CDR1 and CDR2: SGDLS and YYNGEE. The V and J ends lost 5 bases and 5 bases respectively, with 17 bases between them. This CDR3 is CASRSTGTYNNEQFF. DNA for the CDR3: TGTGCCAGCAGGTCTACCGGGACGTATAACAATGAGCAGTTCTTC.

This clonotype was detected many times. J is TRBJ2-1 and V is TRBV14, with D possibly being TRBD1 (5 bases). Trimming removed 6 bases at V and 5 bases at J, with 8 bases between. Looked up from germline, CDR1 is SGHDN and CDR2 is FVKESK. The CDR3 has 12 amino acids. The CDR3, as DNA: TGTGCCAGCAGTCTGACAGACAATGAGCAGTTCTTC. This gives the protein CASSLTDNEQFF.

This clonotype has just a few counts. This chain connects TRBV2 to TRBJ2-4, with D perhaps matching TRBD1 (5 bases). The CDR3 has 16 residues. Trimming removed 6 bases from V and 3 bases from J, with 18 bases in between. Germline V gene lookup returns CDR1 SNHLY and CDR2 FYNNEI. The CDR3: CASRFPQGQDKNIQYF. CDR3 nucleotides: TGTGCCAGCAGATTCCCCCAGGGTCAGGACAAAAACATTCAGTACTTC.

This clonotype has a handful of counts. The genes are TRBV3-1 and TRBJ2-7; no clear D. The germline gives CDR1 LGHDT, CDR2 YNNKEL (reference sequence). The germline V and J ends were trimmed by 1 base and 1 base, with 8 bases remaining between them. The CDR3 runs 14 residues. CDR3 amino acids: CASSQAAGSYEQYF. CDR3 in DNA: TGTGCCAGCAGCCAAGCTGCAGGTTCCTACGAGCAGTACTTC.

The chain carries TRBV4-2 and TRBJ2-1; 15 bases match TRBD2. Germline values: CDR1 LGHNA, CDR2 YNFKEQ. V gave up 2 bases and J gave up 7 bases; unmatched junction bases: 6. The CDR3 is 17 residues long. Written as DNA, the CDR3 is TGTGCCAGCAGCCAAAACGGGGGGACTAGCGGGAGGAATGAGCAGTTCTTC. Its translation: CASSQNGGTSGRNEQFF.

The rearrangement links TRBV28 to TRBJ2-6; the D gene is possibly TRBD2 (6 bases). Germline-derived CDR1 and CDR2 are MDHEN and SYDVKM. This CDR3 region has 13 residues. CDR3 in DNA: TGTGGGACTAAAGTATCTGGGGCCAACGTCCTGACTTTC. Translated: CGTKVSGANVLTF.

This clonotype has just a few counts. The chain is built from TRBV14 and TRBJ2-7, with D perhaps TRBD1 or TRBD2 (5 bases each). The germline V gene encodes CDR1 SGHDN and CDR2 FVKESK. Trimming took off 5 bases at V and 5 bases at J, with 31 bases between the two ends. The CDR3 extends over 19 amino acids. The chain's CDR3 is CASSSTGSTSGSGFNEQYF. The CDR3 DNA reads as TGTGCCAGCAGCTCGACGGGATCTACTTCAGGGTCCGGCTTTAACGAGCAGTACTTC.

The rearrangement links TRBV30 to TRBJ1-2; no clear D. V was pared by 4 bases and J by 5 bases, with 11 bases between. Germline V gives CDR1 GTSNPN, CDR2 SVGIG (reference sequence). There are 12 residues in the CDR3. For the CDR3, the DNA is TGTGCCTGGACTCTTACACCGTATGGCTACACCTTC. Translating gives CAWTLTPYGYTF.

The CDR3 bases are TGTGCCAGCAGGGGGACAAGCGGGAGCACCGGGGAGCTGTTTTTT. As protein: CASRGTSGSTGELFF. The V call is TRBV2, the J call TRBJ2-2; 8 bases line up with TRBD2. V lost 6 bases and J lost 4; bases outside the gene matches: 7. Germline loops: CDR1 SNHLY, CDR2 FYNNEI. This CDR3 region has 15 residues.

This clonotype was found once. The chain combines TRBV5-5 with TRBJ1-2; D call uncertain. Trimming pared 3 bases from V and 0 bases from J, leaving 12 bases between. The CDR3 has 15 amino acids. Germline CDR1 and CDR2: SGHKS and YYEKEE (reference sequence). CDR3 in DNA: TGTGCCAGCAGCTGGGAGCAGGCTGCTAACTATGGCTACACCTTC. Its translation: CASSWEQAANYGYTF.